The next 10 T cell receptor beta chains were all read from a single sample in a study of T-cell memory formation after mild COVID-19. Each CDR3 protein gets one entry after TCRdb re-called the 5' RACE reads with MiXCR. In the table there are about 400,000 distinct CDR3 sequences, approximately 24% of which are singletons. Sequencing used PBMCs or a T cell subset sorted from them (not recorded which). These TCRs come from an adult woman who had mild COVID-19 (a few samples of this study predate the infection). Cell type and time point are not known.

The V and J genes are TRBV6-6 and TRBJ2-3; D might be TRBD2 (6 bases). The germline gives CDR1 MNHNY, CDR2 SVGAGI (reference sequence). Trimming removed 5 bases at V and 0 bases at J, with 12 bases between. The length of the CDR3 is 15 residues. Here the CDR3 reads CASSPSGYSTDTQYF. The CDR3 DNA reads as TGTGCCAGCAGTCCCAGCGGGTACAGCACAGATACGCAGTATTTT.

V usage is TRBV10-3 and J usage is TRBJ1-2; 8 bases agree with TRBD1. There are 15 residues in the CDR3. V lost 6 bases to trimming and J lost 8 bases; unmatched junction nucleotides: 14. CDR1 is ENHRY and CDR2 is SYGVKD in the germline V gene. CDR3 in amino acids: CAISRDKDRVDGYTF. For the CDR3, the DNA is TGTGCCATCAGCCGCGACAAGGACAGGGTGGACGGCTACACCTTC.

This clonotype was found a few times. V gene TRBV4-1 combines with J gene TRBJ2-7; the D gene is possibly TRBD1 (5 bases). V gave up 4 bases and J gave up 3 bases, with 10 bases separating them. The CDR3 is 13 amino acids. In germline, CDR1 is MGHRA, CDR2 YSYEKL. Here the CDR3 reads CASSRTGVYEQYF. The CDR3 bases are TGCGCCAGCAGCCGTACAGGCGTCTACGAGCAGTACTTC.

The CDR3, as DNA: TGTGCCAGCAGCTTGGGGGAAGGAAGGCCCCAGCATTTT. This codes for CASSLGEGRPQHF. This chain joins TRBV7-9 and TRBJ1-5; possible D gene TRBD1, 5 bases. The CDR3 totals 13 residues. V shed 3 bases and J shed 9 bases, with 12 bases lying between them. Germline values: CDR1 SEHNR, CDR2 FQNEAQ (reference sequence).

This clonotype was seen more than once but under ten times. This chain's CDR3 is CASSLIGGAGSTDTQYF. For the CDR3, the DNA is TGTGCCAGCAGCTTAATCGGTGGGGCGGGAAGCACAGATACGCAGTATTTT. The V call is TRBV7-9, the J call TRBJ2-3; TRBD2 is a possible D gene (6 bases). V was pared by 2 bases and J by 0 bases, with 15 bases between. The CDR3 has 17 residues. Germline CDR1 is SEHNR and CDR2 is FQNEAQ (reference sequence).

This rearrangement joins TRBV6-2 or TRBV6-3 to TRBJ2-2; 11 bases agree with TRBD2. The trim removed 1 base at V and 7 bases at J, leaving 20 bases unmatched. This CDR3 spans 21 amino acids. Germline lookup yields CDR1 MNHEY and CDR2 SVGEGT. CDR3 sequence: CASSYFSPLAGGPGVGGELFF. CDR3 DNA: TGTGCCAGCAGTTACTTCTCGCCTCTAGCGGGGGGTCCCGGAGTCGGCGGGGAGCTGTTTTTT.

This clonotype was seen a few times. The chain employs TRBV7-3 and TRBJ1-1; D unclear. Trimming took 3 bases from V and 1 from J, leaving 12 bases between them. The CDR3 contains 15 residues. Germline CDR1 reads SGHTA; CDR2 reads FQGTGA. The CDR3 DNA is TGTGCCAGCAGCTTCAGCGGGCCTTCGAACACTGAAGCTTTCTTT. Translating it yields CASSFSGPSNTEAFF.

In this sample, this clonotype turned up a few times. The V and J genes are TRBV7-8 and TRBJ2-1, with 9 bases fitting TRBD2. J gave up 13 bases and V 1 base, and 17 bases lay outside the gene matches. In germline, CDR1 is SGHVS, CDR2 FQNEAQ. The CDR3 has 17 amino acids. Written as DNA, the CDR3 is TGTGCCAGCAGCTTAGGGGTTACTAGCGGGCCCAATCGTCGACAGTTCTTC. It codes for CASSLGVTSGPNRRQFF. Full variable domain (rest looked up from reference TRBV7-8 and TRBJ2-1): GAGVSQSPRYKVAKRGQDVALRCDPISGHVSLFWYQQALGQGPEFLTYFQNEAQLDKSGLPSDRFFAERPEGSVSTLKIQRTQQEDSAVYLCASSLGVTSGPNRRQFFGPGTRLTVL.

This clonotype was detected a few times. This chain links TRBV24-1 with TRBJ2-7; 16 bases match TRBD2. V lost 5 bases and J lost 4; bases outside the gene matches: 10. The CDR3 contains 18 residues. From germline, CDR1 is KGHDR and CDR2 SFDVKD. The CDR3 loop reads CATSAGGTSGRVRYEQYF. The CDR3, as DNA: TGTGCCACCAGTGCCGGGGGGACTAGCGGGAGGGTCCGGTACGAGCAGTACTTC.

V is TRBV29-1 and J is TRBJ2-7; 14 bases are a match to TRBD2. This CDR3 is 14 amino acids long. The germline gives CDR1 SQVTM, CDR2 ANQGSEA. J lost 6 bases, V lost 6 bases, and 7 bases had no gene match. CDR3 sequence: CSVVGLAGGGEQYF. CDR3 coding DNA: TGCAGCGTAGTAGGACTAGCGGGAGGAGGCGAGCAGTACTTC.